This T cell receptor (beta chain) is drawn from a study of response to subunit inactivated influenza vaccine (dated by TCRdb to 2017 to 2018). About the study as a whole: Deep quantitative profiling of the T cell receptor repertoire was used in the study to follow responses to a trivalent subunit inactivated influenza vaccine.

The library was built by means of RT-PCR. The sequencer listed for this sample is Illumina HiSeq 2500. In-frame beta chains were kept once TCRdb had trimmed the public reads at Q25 with fastp and called clones with MiXCR. Every CDR3 protein is listed once, alongside the most common genes and DNA of its rows. The sample records about 700,000 distinct CDR3 sequences, roughly 14% of which are singletons. 6% to 7% of the sample lies in the top ten. Via the germline V gene, CDR1 is SGHVS and CDR2 FQNEAQ. Spanning cysteine to phenylalanine, the CDR3 consists of 16 amino acids. Only the CDR3 portion is preserved as DNA: 48 bases, with reading frame beginning at the first base. V ends up 5 bases short and J 5 bases short, with an unmatched junction base count of 10. Points on this clonotype: This receptor's antigen is unknown. The sample holds no much larger clone one base away, and base qualities are not on file.

On the study overall, not on this receptor specifically: The authors proposed that each seasonal influenza vaccination may bring in only a limited number of new T cells.

The sequencing here drew on PBMCs from blood, taken less than 15 days before vaccination. The receptor comes from a man aged 45-60 years who received an inactivated influenza vaccine. Donor details come from another sample of the same person, matched by shared clones. Recombination connected TRBV7-8 to TRBJ2-1; TRBD1 fits 9 bases in the junction. The CDR3 protein sequence reads: CASSQPGTGTDNEQFF. The nucleotides are TGTGCCAGCAGCCAACCCGGGACAGGGACTGACAATGAGCAGTTCTTC. Supplemented by the reference TRBV7-8 and TRBJ2-1 proteins around the CDR3, the complete variable domain is GAGVSQSPRYKVAKRGQDVALRCDPISGHVSLFWYQQALGQGPEFLTYFQNEAQLDKSGLPSDRFFAERPEGSVSTLKIQRTQQEDSAVYLCASSQPGTGTDNEQFFGPGTRLTVL.